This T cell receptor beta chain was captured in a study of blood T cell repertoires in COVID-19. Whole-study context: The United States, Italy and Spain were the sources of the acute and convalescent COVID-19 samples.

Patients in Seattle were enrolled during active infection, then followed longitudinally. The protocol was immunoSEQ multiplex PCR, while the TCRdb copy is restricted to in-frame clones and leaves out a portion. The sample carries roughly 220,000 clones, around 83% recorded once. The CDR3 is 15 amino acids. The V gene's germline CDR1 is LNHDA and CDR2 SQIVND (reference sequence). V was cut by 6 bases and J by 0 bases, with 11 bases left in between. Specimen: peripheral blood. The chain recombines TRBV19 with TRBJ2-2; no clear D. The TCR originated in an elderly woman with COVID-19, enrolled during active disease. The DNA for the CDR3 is TGTGCCAGTAGAGTAATAGCATCGAACACCGGGGAGCTGTTTTTT. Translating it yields CASRVIASNTGELFF.